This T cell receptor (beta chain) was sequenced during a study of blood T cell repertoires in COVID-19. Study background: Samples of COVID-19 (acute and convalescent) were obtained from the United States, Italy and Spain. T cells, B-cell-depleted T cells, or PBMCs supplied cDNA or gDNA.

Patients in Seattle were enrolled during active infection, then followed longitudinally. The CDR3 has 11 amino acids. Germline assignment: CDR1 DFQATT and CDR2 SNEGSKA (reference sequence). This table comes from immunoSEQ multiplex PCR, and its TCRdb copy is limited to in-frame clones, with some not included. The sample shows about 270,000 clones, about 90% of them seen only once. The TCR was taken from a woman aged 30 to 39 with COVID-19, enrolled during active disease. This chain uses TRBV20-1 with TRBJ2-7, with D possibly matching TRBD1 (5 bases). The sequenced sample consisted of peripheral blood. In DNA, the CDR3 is TGCAGGCCGAAGGGGTCCTACGAGCAGTACTTC. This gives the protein CRPKGSYEQYF.